This T cell receptor (beta chain) comes out of a study of blood T cell repertoires in COVID-19. Measured with immunoSEQ multiplex PCR; TCRdb has only the in-frame clones, and not every one. The table includes approximately 130,000 clones, about 90% detected once. The length of the CDR3 is 15 residues. V lost 4 bases to trimming and J lost 4 bases; unmatched junction nucleotides: 4. CDR1 is SEHNR and CDR2 is FQNEAQ in the germline V gene (reference sequence). This sequence originates from a woman aged 50 to 60 who had recovered from COVID-19. The chain couples TRBV7-9 to TRBJ2-1, with 10 bases identical to TRBD1. Sequenced: peripheral blood. Written as DNA, the CDR3 is TGTGCCAGCAGCTCGGGACAGGGGTCTTACAATGAGCAGTTCTTC. As protein: CASSSGQGSYNEQFF.